Listed below are T cell receptor beta chains from one sample, sequenced in a study of blood T cells in healthy people across ages. TCRdb called the 5' RACE reads again in MiXCR, with one record for every CDR3 protein. The sample lists roughly 1 million distinct CDR3 sequences, 25% occurring once. These data were also filed under a second study, of T cells of mothers and their children.

Specimen: blood. Receptors originate from a girl between 2 and 10 years old in good health. CDR3s include the opening cysteine and the closing phenylalanine or tryptophan. The D gene is left open where the match is weak. Not all rows give a size; the values are once, few, many and, for expanded clones, a class.

CDR3nt: TGCGCCAGCAGCCAACTATCAGGGAATTCACCCCTCCACTTT
CDR3aa: CASSQLSGNSPLHF
d_gene: NA
j_gene: TRBJ1-6
v_gene: TRBV4-1
abundance: NA

CDR3nt: TGTGCCAGCAGCTTAGTTGGGGGACTAGGGGGCGCCTATGGCTACACCTTC
CDR3aa: CASSLVGGLGGAYGYTF
d_gene: TRBD1
j_gene: TRBJ1-2
v_gene: TRBV7-2
abundance: NA

CDR3nt: TGTGCCAGCAGTCCCGGACCTTCAACTTGGGGCTACACCTTC
CDR3aa: CASSPGPSTWGYTF
d_gene: NA
j_gene: TRBJ1-2
v_gene: TRBV25-1
abundance: NA

CDR3nt: TGTGCCAGCACTTCCAGGGGACGGAACTACGAGCAGTACTTC
CDR3aa: CASTSRGRNYEQYF
d_gene: NA
j_gene: TRBJ2-7
v_gene: TRBV28
abundance: NA

CDR3nt: TGCAGCGTTGATGAGGCAGGGTCGAGGGGTAATGAAAAACTGTTTTTT
CDR3aa: CSVDEAGSRGNEKLFF
d_gene: NA
j_gene: TRBJ1-4
v_gene: TRBV29-1
abundance: few

CDR3nt: TGTGCCAGCAGTGCCTTTCAGGGGGGAGAGACCCAGTACTTC
CDR3aa: CASSAFQGGETQYF
d_gene: NA
j_gene: TRBJ2-5
v_gene: TRBV2
abundance: few

CDR3nt: TGTGCCAGCAGCTTAGGGTCCCCTTCTAATCAGCCCCAGCATTTT
CDR3aa: CASSLGSPSNQPQHF
d_gene: NA
j_gene: TRBJ1-5
v_gene: TRBV3-1
abundance: NA

CDR3nt: TGCGCCAGCAGCCAGGATTATAACAGGGGGTCCTACGAGCAGTACTTC
CDR3aa: CASSQDYNRGSYEQYF
d_gene: TRBD1
j_gene: TRBJ2-7
v_gene: TRBV4-3
abundance: few

CDR3nt: TGTGCCAGCAGTTACGGACAGGGTGGTGAGCAGTTCTTC
CDR3aa: CASSYGQGGEQFF
d_gene: TRBD1
j_gene: TRBJ2-1
v_gene: TRBV6-5
abundance: NA

CDR3nt: TGCAGCGTTTCGAGTACAGGGTACAATGAGCAGTTCTTC
CDR3aa: CSVSSTGYNEQFF
d_gene: NA
j_gene: TRBJ2-1
v_gene: TRBV29-1
abundance: few

CDR3nt: TGCGCCAGCAGCCGCAACAGGGATGGGCATAATGAGCAGTTCTTC
CDR3aa: CASSRNRDGHNEQFF
d_gene: NA
j_gene: TRBJ2-1
v_gene: TRBV4-3
abundance: NA

CDR3nt: TGTGCCACCAGCAGAGAGCGAGTTACTGAAGCTTTCTTT
CDR3aa: CATSRERVTEAFF
d_gene: NA
j_gene: TRBJ1-1
v_gene: TRBV15
abundance: NA

CDR3nt: TGTGCCAGCAGCTTAGGAATTGGGGGGGTATACAATGAGCAGTTCTTC
CDR3aa: CASSLGIGGVYNEQFF
d_gene: TRBD2
j_gene: TRBJ2-1
v_gene: TRBV7-9
abundance: few

CDR3nt: TGTGCCAGCAGCCAAGGTCTGAACAGGGGGCTCAACACTGAAGCTTTCTTT
CDR3aa: CASSQGLNRGLNTEAFF
d_gene: TRBD1
j_gene: TRBJ1-1
v_gene: TRBV3-1
abundance: NA

CDR3nt: TGTGCCAGCAGCCAAGGCGACAGGGCGGCTTTCTTT
CDR3aa: CASSQGDRAAFF
d_gene: TRBD1
j_gene: TRBJ1-1
v_gene: TRBV3-1
abundance: few

CDR3nt: TGTGCCAGCAGCTTACGACGAGCGGGGCCCAATGAGCAGTTCTTC
CDR3aa: CASSLRRAGPNEQFF
d_gene: TRBD2
j_gene: TRBJ2-1
v_gene: TRBV7-9
abundance: NA

CDR3nt: TGTGCCAGCAGCTTACCAATGGCTAACTATGGCTACACCTTC
CDR3aa: CASSLPMANYGYTF
d_gene: NA
j_gene: TRBJ1-2
v_gene: TRBV4-2
abundance: few

CDR3nt: TGTGCCAGCAGTGGCCGATCGTACTTC
CDR3aa: CASSGRSYF
d_gene: NA
j_gene: TRBJ2-5
v_gene: TRBV2
abundance: few

CDR3nt: TGTGCCAGCAGCCAACCTAGCGTGGATGAGCAGTTCTTC
CDR3aa: CASSQPSVDEQFF
d_gene: NA
j_gene: TRBJ2-1
v_gene: TRBV4-2
abundance: NA

CDR3nt: TGCGCCAGCAACTCACAACCCCACGTGGCAGGGCACTATGGCTACACCTTC
CDR3aa: CASNSQPHVAGHYGYTF
d_gene: NA
j_gene: TRBJ1-2
v_gene: TRBV4-1
abundance: once

CDR3nt: TGCAGTGCTCTAACAGACAGGGGAGGAGAGACCCAGTACTTC
CDR3aa: CSALTDRGGETQYF
d_gene: TRBD1
j_gene: TRBJ2-5
v_gene: TRBV20-1
abundance: NA

CDR3nt: TGTGCCAGCAGTGAAGAACGGGGATGGGATACGCAGTATTTT
CDR3aa: CASSEERGWDTQYF
d_gene: NA
j_gene: TRBJ2-3
v_gene: TRBV2
abundance: few

CDR3nt: TGTGCCAGCAGTCTCCGATTAGGGGGAGGTTACGAGCAGTACTTC
CDR3aa: CASSLRLGGGYEQYF
d_gene: NA
j_gene: TRBJ2-7
v_gene: TRBV6-1
abundance: few

CDR3nt: TGCGCCAGCAGCCAAGTATTTGGCTCTGGGGCCAACGTCCTGACTTTC
CDR3aa: CASSQVFGSGANVLTF
d_gene: NA
j_gene: TRBJ2-6
v_gene: TRBV4-3
abundance: few

CDR3nt: TGTGCTAGTGGTTGGGGTCAGGGGGAGACCCAGTACTTC
CDR3aa: CASGWGQGETQYF
d_gene: NA
j_gene: TRBJ2-5
v_gene: TRBV12-5
abundance: few

CDR3nt: TGTGCCAGCAGGCCTCTCGGGGGAAATGATGGCTACACCTTC
CDR3aa: CASRPLGGNDGYTF
d_gene: NA
j_gene: TRBJ1-2
v_gene: TRBV11-2
abundance: NA